This TCR beta chain was identified in a study of cytomegalovirus exposure and HLA in healthy donors. Per germline, CDR1 MNHNS and CDR2 SASEGT. Trimming left V 4 bases short and J 3 bases short, with 12 bases between. The length of the CDR3 is 14 residues. Concerning this clone itself: Its antigen is unknown.

This PCR relied on a set of 60 Vbeta primers and 13 Jbeta primers. Method: immunoSEQ multiplex PCR; TCRdb's copy keeps in-frame clones and lacks some. This sample carries 150,000 to 250,000 clones, with 0.65% to 0.75% going to the ten biggest clones. Study-wide results and limits: Sequencing artifact likely explains a cluster of highly shared sequence variants. Overall, under 200 TCR beta chains were annotated as cytomegalovirus-associated. Several top significant clusters appeared, in a later analysis, to be linked to common viral pathogens.

Sequenced sample: PBMCs. This chain links TRBV6-1 with TRBJ1-1; D is uncertain. This TCR came from a boy between 10 and 17 years old in good health and CMV-seronegative. The CDR3 loop reads CASSGVGRYTEAFF. For the CDR3, the DNA is TGTGCCAGCAGTGGAGTGGGCAGATACACTGAAGCTTTCTTT.